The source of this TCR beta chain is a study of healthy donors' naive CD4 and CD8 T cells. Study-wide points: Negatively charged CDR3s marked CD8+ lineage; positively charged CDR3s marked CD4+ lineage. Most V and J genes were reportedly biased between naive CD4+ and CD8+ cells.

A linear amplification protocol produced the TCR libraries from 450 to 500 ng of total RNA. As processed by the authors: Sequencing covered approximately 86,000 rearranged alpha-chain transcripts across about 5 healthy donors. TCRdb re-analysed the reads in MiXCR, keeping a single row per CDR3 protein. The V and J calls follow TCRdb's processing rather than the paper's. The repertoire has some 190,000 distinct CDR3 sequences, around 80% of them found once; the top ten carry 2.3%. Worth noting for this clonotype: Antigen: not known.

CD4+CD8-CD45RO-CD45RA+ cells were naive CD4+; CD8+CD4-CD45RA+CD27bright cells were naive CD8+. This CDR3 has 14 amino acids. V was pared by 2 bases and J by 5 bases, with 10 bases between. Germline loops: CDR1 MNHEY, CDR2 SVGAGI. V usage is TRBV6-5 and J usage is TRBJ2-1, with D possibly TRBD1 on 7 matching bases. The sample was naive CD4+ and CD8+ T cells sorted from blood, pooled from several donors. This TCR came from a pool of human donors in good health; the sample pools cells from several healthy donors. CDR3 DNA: TGTGCCAGCAGTTACGCGGGACAGCACAATGAGCAGTTCTTC. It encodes CASSYAGQHNEQFF.